This TCR beta chain was obtained from a study of PD-1 blockade in classical Hodgkin lymphoma (dated by TCRdb to 2020 to 2022). At the level of the whole study: Nivolumab dosing was 3 mg/kg intravenously every 2 weeks, continuing until either disease progression or unacceptable toxicity. The study used TCR beta sequencing and CyTOF to define a peripheral blood immune signature of response to PD-1 blockade in classical Hodgkin lymphoma. Summary of the overall study and its limitations: Trial patients achieving complete response had baseline diversity similar to newly diagnosed patients, whereas partial responders and progressors had significantly lower diversity. Lower diversity was observed in patients in whom nivolumab was started less than 1 year after ASCT, and these patients were excluded from later analyses so that confounding by immune reconstitution would be avoided. Newly diagnosed patients were reported to have lower baseline TCR diversity than healthy donors, and relapsed/refractory patients were reported to have lower baseline TCR diversity still. Only a single clinical trial cohort was studied, and what caused the repertoire differences, possibly disease activity or prior therapy, remained undefined. By C4D1, a significant rise was seen in CD4+ TCR diversity but not in CD8+ TCR diversity (p=0.0027 vs p=0.16), and the rise was most apparent among complete responders (p=0.02).

The Qiagen DNeasy kit was used to extract genomic DNA from unsorted PBMCs and from the negatively selected CD4+ and CD8+ fractions. Using primers that anneal to V and J segments, immunoSEQ multiplex PCR amplified the TCR beta CDR3 regions. A synthetic immune receptor repertoire was used to minimize amplification bias, and any residual bias was removed computationally once sequencing was done. As for the authors' bioinformatics: Repertoire diversity was quantified as the Shannon entropy index using custom Python scripts. Unsorted, CD4+ and CD8+ repertoires were examined separately, except in combined analyses, for which CD4+ and CD8+ sequences were merged in silico. Clonal expansion was defined as at least a 2-fold frequency increase after treatment relative to C1D1, with a pseudocount of 0.5 for undetected baseline clones. Clones with 0 or 1 copy at C1D1 were defined as singleton clones, while clones with 2 or more copies were defined as non-singleton clones. Clones expanded in unsorted samples were labelled as CD4+, CD8+ or unknown by matching protein sequences in sorted samples from the same patient. Diversity changes from C1D1 to C4D1 were tested in paired samples using Wilcoxon tests. TCRdb retrieved this table from immuneACCESS and kept in-frame rearrangements only. Not all clones are present; in checked studies, unresolved V genes account for under half, and no reason is known for the remainder. That table gives V, J and clone size, and the DNA gave D and trimming. This sample is represented by approximately 89,000 clones; around four fifths of them were singletons. 12% of the sample rests with the top ten.

The sample holds a few counts of this clone. Which antigen it targets is not known. Per-nucleotide qualities are absent, and no much larger clonotype sits a single base away. What the time point label conveys for this sample: cycle 1 day 1 (C1D1), immediately before nivolumab initiation. All trial patients had relapsed after autologous stem cell transplantation, with cohorts A, B and C differing in prior brentuximab vedotin exposure. The trial cohort included 50 to 70 patients with relapsed/refractory classical Hodgkin lymphoma, and each patient had a best overall response of complete response, partial response or progressive disease. Trial patients were treated with single-agent nivolumab in the multi-cohort phase II CheckMate 205 trial. An independent review committee assessed best overall response using the 2007 International Working Group response criteria. Trial PBMCs were collected just before the start of nivolumab (C1D1) and during therapy at cycle 2 day 1 and cycle 4 day 1. Peripheral blood was collected in 8 mL Vacutainer Cell Preparation Tubes, from which PBMCs were isolated by centrifugation and then cryopreserved.

V is reduced by 0 bases and J by 5 bases, leaving a spacing of 14 bases between them. In the germline V gene, CDR1 corresponds to MGHRA and CDR2 to YSYEKL. Its CDR3 holds 15 amino acids, cysteine through phenylalanine. Kept here is only the CDR3 DNA, which spans 45 bases and is read in frame from base 1. The sequence links TRBV4-1 to TRBJ2-7; the D element might be TRBD1 or TRBD2, as each aligns at 6 bases. Sequencing was performed on peripheral blood mononuclear cells (PBMCs), taken at baseline. The sequence derives from a human donor with classical Hodgkin lymphoma. CDR3 protein: CASSQDWAGEDEQYF. The sequence in DNA is TGCGCCAGCAGCCAAGATTGGGCAGGGGAGGACGAGCAGTACTTC.